This entry lists 14 T cell receptor beta chains sequenced from one sample in a study of response to subunit inactivated influenza vaccine. Using its own MiXCR run on the RT-PCR reads, TCRdb lists one record per CDR3 protein. Of roughly 650,000 distinct CDR3 sequences in the sample, roughly 15% were seen once. The specimen was PBMCs from blood, collected 14 to 15 days before vaccination. These receptors came from a middle-aged man who received an inactivated influenza vaccine.

This chain connects TRBV20-1 to TRBJ2-2, with D possibly TRBD2 on 6 matching bases. V lost 1 base and J lost 1, with 16 bases in between. Germline CDR1 reads DFQATT; CDR2 reads SNEGSKA (reference sequence). The CDR3 totals 17 residues. CDR3 in DNA: TGCAGTGCTAGAGGCCCCCGGGGGTCTTTGAACACCGGGGAGCTGTTTTTT. This encodes CSARGPRGSLNTGELFF.

This clonotype appeared many times. This chain joins TRBV12-3 or TRBV12-4 and TRBJ2-5; 7 bases align to TRBD2. The CDR3 has 15 residues. Germline trimming cut 3 bases from V and 2 bases from J; bases unmatched to any gene: 6. The CDR3 is CASSFSGGRQETQYF. CDR3 sequence (DNA): TGTGCCAGCAGTTTCTCGGGAGGACGTCAAGAGACCCAGTACTTC.

The chain recombines TRBV11-2 with TRBJ2-5, with D tentatively TRBD1 (6 bases). The CDR3 has 15 residues. Germline values: CDR1 SGHAT, CDR2 FQNNGV. Trimming took 4 bases from V and 2 from J, leaving 14 bases between them. CDR3 region: CASSWGRARQETQYF. The CDR3 DNA reads TGTGCCAGCAGCTGGGGGCGAGCTAGACAAGAGACCCAGTACTTC.

V is TRBV4-3 and J is TRBJ2-1, with a tentative D call TRBD1 (6 bases). The CDR3 has 16 amino acids. Trimming removed 1 base at V and 3 bases at J, with 13 bases between. Per germline, CDR1 LGHNA and CDR2 YSLEER. CDR3 in DNA: TGCGCCAGCAGCCAAGTCCCCAACAGGGACTACAATGAGCAGTTCTTC. Amino acid sequence: CASSQVPNRDYNEQFF.

This clonotype was seen ten or more times. The chain has TRBV6-1 and TRBJ2-7, with a weak D call TRBD1 (6 bases). The CDR3 spans 14 residues. Trimming stripped 1 base from V and 3 bases from J, with 10 bases between. In germline, CDR1 is MNHNS, CDR2 SASEGT. The CDR3 region is CASSEVWGHYEQYF. CDR3 DNA sequence: TGTGCCAGCAGTGAAGTCTGGGGGCACTACGAGCAGTACTTC.

V and J are TRBV12-3 or TRBV12-4 and TRBJ1-5; the D is unclear. The CDR3 totals 14 residues. V gave up 1 base and J gave up 6 bases, with 10 bases separating them. The CDR3 reads CASSLGVGSQPQHF. The CDR3 DNA reads TGTGCCAGCAGTTTAGGGGTGGGCAGTCAGCCCCAGCATTTT.

The CDR3, as DNA: TGCAGTGCCATTAGCGGGGGCCCCTCTAACACCGGGGAGCTGTTTTTT. This translates into CSAISGGPSNTGELFF. The chain combines TRBV20-1 with TRBJ2-2; 9 bases agree with TRBD2. Germline CDR1 and CDR2: DFQATT and SNEGSKA (reference sequence). The CDR3 spans 16 residues. With 6 bases clipped from V and 2 bases from J, the junction kept 10 bases outside the gene matches.

The chain is built from TRBV7-9 and TRBJ2-1; D is perhaps TRBD2 (5 bases). Germline CDR1 SEHNR, CDR2 FQNEAQ (reference sequence). Trimming took off 5 bases at V and 0 bases at J, with 11 bases between the two ends. This CDR3 is 15 amino acids long. CDR3 nucleotides: TGTGCCAGCAGCCCAAAGGGAGCCTCCTACAATGAGCAGTTCTTC. It yields the protein CASSPKGASYNEQFF.

In this sample, this clonotype turned up a few times. The V gene is TRBV20-1, the J gene TRBJ2-7; 7 bases match TRBD2. Per germline, CDR1 DFQATT and CDR2 SNEGSKA (reference sequence). CDR3 size: 14 residues. V dropped 3 bases and J dropped 2; count of bases not matched to a gene: 7. The DNA for the CDR3 is TGCAGTGCTAGCCATAGCGGGTCTACCTACGAGCAGTACTTC. It is translated as CSASHSGSTYEQYF.

This clonotype was seen a handful of times. The CDR3 sequence is CATRNTEAFF. DNA of the CDR3: TGTGCCACCCGGAACACTGAAGCTTTCTTT. The chain is built from TRBV19 and TRBJ1-1, with no clear D. The germline gives CDR1 LNHDA, CDR2 SQIVND (reference sequence). The CDR3 consists of 10 residues. V was shortened by 10 bases and J by 1 base, with 4 bases between the two germline ends.

In the case of this clonotype: The junction departs from germline at one end; a sequencing error may be responsible. The rearrangement uses TRBV20-1 and TRBJ2-1, with 8 bases fitting TRBD2. This CDR3 contains 14 residues. Per germline, CDR1 DFQATT and CDR2 SNEGSKA (reference sequence). The CDR3 coding sequence is TGCAGTGCTACCAACGGGAGGGCCTACGATGAGCAGTTCTTC. Amino acids: CSATNGRAYDEQFF.

This clonotype was seen ten or more times. This chain connects TRBV10-3 to TRBJ2-2; unclear D gene. The CDR3 runs to 15 residues. CDR1 and CDR2 (germline): ENHRY, SYGVKD. V was trimmed by 4 bases and J by 0 bases, leaving 9 bases between them. The CDR3 loop reads CAISGWLPNTGELFF. DNA for the CDR3: TGTGCCATCAGTGGGTGGCTCCCGAACACCGGGGAGCTGTTTTTT.

This clonotype occurred many times. This chain connects TRBV6-2 or TRBV6-3 to TRBJ1-5, with unresolved D. This CDR3 spans 14 amino acids. Deletions cut 3 bases from V and 3 bases from J, with 9 bases between. Germline V gene sequence: CDR1 MNHEY, CDR2 SVGEGT. The CDR3 loop reads CASSYGADNQPQHF. The DNA of the CDR3 is TGTGCCAGCAGTTATGGTGCAGACAATCAGCCCCAGCATTTT.

This clonotype came up many times. V is TRBV5-1 and J is TRBJ1-2, with D unresolved. This CDR3 is built from 15 residues. The germline V and J ends were trimmed by 3 bases and 2 bases, with 14 bases remaining between them. Germline assignment: CDR1 SGHRS and CDR2 YFSETQ. CDR3 bases: TGCGCCAGCAGCTCGGATGGCGATCCAAACTATGGCTACACCTTC. It translates to CASSSDGDPNYGYTF.